This passage covers 28 T cell receptor beta chains from one sample sequenced in a study of blood T cell repertoires in COVID-19 (dated by TCRdb to 2020 to 2021). The library was built by means of the immunoSEQ multiplex PCR assay. This immuneACCESS table, as held by TCRdb, lists in-frame sequences with V and J called but not all clones. Of the missing ones, under half trace to an unresolved V gene in checked studies; the others have no known cause. Within this sample are over 120,000 clones, with about three quarters of them counted one time only. The ten largest clones add up to under 3% of the sample. Sample: PBMCs or T cells enriched from blood (not recorded which). These receptors came from a woman between 50 and 59 years old who had recovered from COVID-19.

This clone appeared a few times. V gene TRBV12-3 or TRBV12-4 combines with J gene TRBJ1-1, with 7 nucleotides matching TRBD1. The V gene end was trimmed by 5 bases and the J gene end by 3 bases; junction bases not matched to a gene: 3. The CDR3 length is 13 residues. The CDR3 DNA reads as TGTGCCAGCAGTATACAGGGGTACACTGAAGCTTTCTTT. Translation gives CASSIQGYTEAFF.

The J gene is TRBJ1-3, the V gene TRBV6-1; no reliable D call. V was cut by 0 bases and J by 0 bases, with 12 bases left in between. The CDR3 totals 17 residues. Germline V gene lookup returns CDR1 MNHNS and CDR2 SASEGT. The CDR3 coding sequence is TGTGCCAGCAGTGAAGCCGGACTGGCTAACTCTGGAAACACCATATATTTT. Its protein product is CASSEAGLANSGNTIYF.

V usage is TRBV19 and J usage is TRBJ1-1, with TRBD1 matching over 7 bases. Trimming took 5 bases from V and 1 from J; bases not matched to a gene: 10. CDR1 and CDR2 from the germline V gene are LNHDA and SQIVND (reference sequence). The CDR3 contains 16 residues. CDR3 in DNA: TGTGCCAGTAGTCTGAGGACAGGAGGTTCGAACACTGAAGCTTTCTTT. This gives the protein CASSLRTGGSNTEAFF.

The chain carries TRBV25-1 and TRBJ2-3; 10 bases are shared with TRBD2. V shed 9 bases and J 3 bases; nucleotides not matched to a gene: 6. This CDR3 is built from 14 residues. The V gene's germline CDR1 is MGHDK and CDR2 SYGVNS. The CDR3 loop reads CASEWTSGTDTQYF. As DNA, the CDR3 is TGTGCCAGTGAATGGACTAGCGGAACAGATACGCAGTATTTT.

As regards this clone: Other DNA sequences of this sample code for an identical CDR3. The rearrangement joins TRBV27 to TRBJ1-1; D possibly corresponds to TRBD1 (6 bases). V was trimmed by 2 bases and J by 0 bases, leaving 7 bases between them. This CDR3 contains 14 residues. Looked up from germline, CDR1 is MNHEY and CDR2 is SMNVEV (reference sequence). The CDR3: CASSLTGLNTEAFF. The CDR3 DNA reads TGTGCCAGCAGTTTAACAGGGTTGAACACTGAAGCTTTCTTT.

The genes are TRBV3-1 (or the pseudogene TRBV3-2) and TRBJ2-1, with TRBD2 matching 8 bases. The germline V gene has CDR1 LGHDT and CDR2 YNNKEL (reference sequence). CDR3 length equals 15 residues. V was clipped by 4 bases and J by 5 bases; unmatched bases: 7. This CDR3 reads CASSLTSGGDNEQFF. CDR3 DNA: TGTGCCAGCAGCCTTACTAGCGGAGGGGACAATGAGCAGTTCTTC.

This chain uses TRBV6-4 with TRBJ1-2, with TRBD1 as a possible D gene (5 bases). V dropped 0 bases and J dropped 4 bases, with 9 bases sitting between them. The germline V gene encodes CDR1 MRHNA and CDR2 SNTAGT. The CDR3 sequence is 14 residues long. The DNA of the CDR3 is TGTGCCAGCAGTGACTCGATTAGGGGCTATGGCTACACCTTC. Translation gives CASSDSIRGYGYTF.

V and J are TRBV19 and TRBJ1-4; the D gene is possibly TRBD1 (5 bases). The CDR3 is 17 residues long. Trimming took 3 bases from V and 0 from J, leaving 14 bases between them. The germline CDR1 and CDR2 sequences are LNHDA and SQIVND (reference sequence). The chain's CDR3 is CASSIGHGSTTNEKLFF. In nucleotides, the CDR3 is TGTGCCAGTAGTATCGGACACGGCTCGACAACTAATGAAAAACTGTTTTTT.

This clone was found a few times. This sequence joins TRBV19 and TRBJ1-1, with 9 nucleotides matching TRBD1. The V gene's germline CDR1 is LNHDA and CDR2 SQIVND (reference sequence). J lost 6 bases, V lost 2 bases, and 7 bases had no gene match. The CDR3 is 15 residues long. The CDR3 protein is CASSISDRGWSEAFF. CDR3 in DNA: TGTGCCAGTAGTATATCCGACAGGGGGTGGTCTGAAGCTTTCTTT.

This clone was recorded many times. V is TRBV27 and J is TRBJ2-3; tentative D call: TRBD2 (5 bases). V dropped 4 bases and J dropped 8 bases, with 13 bases sitting between them. CDR1 MNHEY and CDR2 SMNVEV come from the germline V gene (reference sequence). CDR3 length: 13 residues. The CDR3 DNA is TGTGCCAGCAGTTCCACTAGTGTGGGTACGCAGTATTTT. Its protein is CASSSTSVGTQYF.

Only one count was recorded for this clone. This chain links TRBV7-2 with TRBJ1-2, with D maybe TRBD1 (5 bases). Germline-derived CDR1 and CDR2 are SGHTA and FQGNSA. Trimming removed 8 bases from V and 8 bases from J, with 12 bases in between. The length of the CDR3 is 11 residues. The CDR3 here is CASEPKGGYTF. The DNA for the CDR3 is TGTGCCAGCGAGCCAAAGGGGGGCTACACCTTC.

J is TRBJ1-2 and V is TRBV11-2; no reliable D call. Trimming cost V 1 base and J 4 bases, with 7 bases left between them. Germline V CDR1 and CDR2: SGHAT, FQNNGV. The CDR3 runs to 13 residues. The CDR3 loop is CASSLGEAYGYTF. In DNA form, the CDR3 reads TGTGCCAGCAGCTTAGGTGAGGCCTATGGCTACACCTTC. Full variable domain (missing parts from reference TRBV11-2 and TRBJ1-2): EAGVAQSPRYKIIEKRQSVAFWCNPISGHATLYWYQQILGQGPKLLIQFQNNGVVDDSQLPKDRFSAERLKGVDSTLKIQPAKLEDSAVYLCASSLGEAYGYTFGSGTRLTVV.

In its sample, this clone was seen a few times. The chain joins TRBV19 to TRBJ2-3, with 7 nucleotides matching TRBD2. This CDR3 has 13 amino acids. Germline trimming cut 5 bases from V and 2 bases from J; bases unmatched to any gene: 1. Looked up from germline, CDR1 is LNHDA and CDR2 is SQIVND (reference sequence). In DNA, the CDR3 is TGTGCCAGTAGTGGGAGGGTCACAGATACGCAGTATTTT. This translates into CASSGRVTDTQYF.

The CDR3 DNA sequence: TGTGCCAGCAGTTTTTTTAAGAGGCACTATGGCTACACCTTC. Translating gives CASSFFKRHYGYTF. The chain is built from TRBV28 and TRBJ1-2; D call uncertain. V dropped 3 bases and J dropped 3 bases, with 11 bases sitting between them. Germline V gene sequence: CDR1 MDHEN, CDR2 SYDVKM. The CDR3 is 14 residues long.

The chain uses TRBV5-4 and TRBJ2-1; TRBD1 might be the D (6 bases). There are 12 residues in the CDR3. From germline, CDR1 is SGHNT and CDR2 YYREEE (reference sequence). The V end lost 0 bases, the J end lost 8 bases, and 6 bases lay between the germline ends. DNA of the CDR3: TGTGCCAGCAGCTTGGCAGGGGATGAGCAGTTCTTC. Its translation: CASSLAGDEQFF.

The chain uses TRBV5-8 and TRBJ1-6; the D is unclear. This CDR3 has 15 amino acids. CDR1 and CDR2 from the germline V gene are SGHTS and YDEGEE. V gave up 3 bases and J gave up 6 bases, with 13 bases separating them. CDR3 nucleotide sequence: TGTGCCAGCAGCTGGTTCGAGGTAGTTAATTCACCCCTCCACTTT. Amino acid sequence: CASSWFEVVNSPLHF.

This clone was counted once. This chain joins TRBV19 and TRBJ2-2, with 11 bases matching TRBD2. The CDR3 spans 15 residues. V shed 5 bases, J shed 5 bases, and the junction held 4 bases outside the gene matches. The germline CDR1 and CDR2 sequences are LNHDA and SQIVND (reference sequence). Here the CDR3 reads CASSGGLADTGELFF. The CDR3 DNA sequence: TGTGCCAGTAGTGGGGGACTAGCGGATACCGGGGAGCTGTTTTTT.

The genes are TRBV9 and TRBJ2-2, with TRBD2 matching 14 bases. The V gene's germline CDR1 is SGDLS and CDR2 YYNGEE. The CDR3 covers 18 residues. The V gene end was trimmed by 4 bases and the J gene end by 5 bases; junction bases not matched to a gene: 10. CDR3 DNA sequence: TGTGCCAGCAGCCACAATCCCGGGACTAGCGGGAGTACCGGGGAGCTGTTTTTT. Its protein is CASSHNPGTSGSTGELFF.

This clone was found a few times. The V gene is TRBV2, the J gene TRBJ2-1; TRBD2 aligns across 9 bases. This CDR3 has 16 amino acids. Germline V gene data show CDR1 as SNHLY and CDR2 as FYNNEI. V lost 5 bases and J lost 10; bases outside the gene matches: 15. CDR3: CASSRGVAGVTREQFF. The CDR3 DNA sequence: TGTGCCAGCAGTCGCGGGGTAGCGGGGGTAACTAGAGAGCAGTTCTTC. The full variable domain, rest sourced from reference TRBV2 and TRBJ2-1, is EPEVTQTPSHQVTQMGQEVILRCVPISNHLYFYWYRQILGQKVEFLVSFYNNEISEKSEIFDDQFSVERPDGSNFTLKIRSTKLEDSAMYFCASSRGVAGVTREQFFGPGTRLTVL.

V and J are TRBV19 and TRBJ2-1, with D possibly matching TRBD1 (5 bases). The CDR3 length is 13 residues. V was shortened by 5 bases and J by 10 bases, with 15 bases between the two germline ends. Germline CDR1 is LNHDA and CDR2 is SQIVND (reference sequence). The CDR3 sequence is CASSFTGTWEQFF. The DNA for the CDR3 is TGTGCCAGTAGTTTTACAGGAACCTGGGAGCAGTTCTTC.

The CDR3 DNA sequence: TGTGCCAGCAGTTACGGACAGTCCGGAAACACCATATATTTT. It codes for CASSYGQSGNTIYF. The J gene is TRBJ1-3, the V gene TRBV6-5; D is perhaps TRBD1 (6 bases). CDR1 is MNHEY, CDR2 SVGAGI, per germline. Trimming pared 2 bases from V and 4 bases from J, leaving 9 bases between. The CDR3 loop spans 14 amino acids.

This sequence joins TRBV28 and TRBJ1-2, with no clear D. V was pared by 6 bases and J by 2 bases, with 4 bases between. Per the germline V gene, CDR1 is MDHEN and CDR2 is SYDVKM. The CDR3 length is 11 residues. CDR3 in DNA: TGTGCCAGCAGGAGGAACTATGGCTACACCTTC. Protein sequence: CASRRNYGYTF.

The V gene is TRBV7-9, the J gene TRBJ2-2; a weak D match, TRBD1 (6 bases). This CDR3 has 15 residues. Germline V lookup: CDR1 SEHNR, CDR2 FQNEAQ (reference sequence). The germline V and J ends were trimmed by 5 bases and 5 bases, with 15 bases remaining between them. The DNA for the CDR3 is TGTGCCAGCAGCCCACAGGGCCAGGTGACCGGGGAGCTGTTTTTT. Translating gives CASSPQGQVTGELFF.

The rearrangement joins TRBV30 to TRBJ1-5, with D tentatively TRBD1 (5 bases). The germline V and J ends were trimmed by 2 bases and 3 bases, with 11 bases remaining between them. Germline-derived CDR1 and CDR2 are GTSNPN and SVGIG (reference sequence). The CDR3 runs 14 residues. CDR3 bases: TGTGCCTGGAGTCGTGGGGCGTTCAATCAGCCCCAGCATTTT. Its protein is CAWSRGAFNQPQHF. The whole variable domain, remainder taken from reference TRBV30 and TRBJ1-5, is SQTIHQWPATLVQPVGSPLSLECTVEGTSNPNLYWYRQAAGRGLQLLFYSVGIGQISSEVPQNLSASRPQDRQFILSSKKLLLSDSGFYLCAWSRGAFNQPQHFGDGTRLSIL.

This clone was found a few times. V usage is TRBV12-5 and J usage is TRBJ2-7, with D perhaps matching TRBD2 (5 bases). Germline V gene data show CDR1 as LGHNT and CDR2 as FRNRAP. The CDR3 contains 16 residues. Trimming took off 1 base at V and 2 bases at J, with 15 bases between the two ends. CDR3: CASGLGDLADTYEQYF. DNA of the CDR3: TGTGCTAGTGGTTTGGGAGATCTAGCCGATACCTACGAGCAGTACTTC.

This clone appeared a few times. The genes are TRBV9 and TRBJ1-3, with 8 bases that match TRBD1. Germline CDR1 SGDLS, CDR2 YYNGEE. The CDR3 is 15 amino acids. J was trimmed by 1 base and V by 3 bases; bases with no gene match: 3. The CDR3 region has the DNA TGTGCCAGCAGCGATCAGGGGGCGTCTGGAAACACCATATATTTT. Protein product: CASSDQGASGNTIYF. The full variable domain, with the rest looked up from reference TRBV9 and TRBJ1-3, is DSGVTQTPKHLITATGQRVTLRCSPRSGDLSVYWYQQSLDQGLQFLIQYYNGEERAKGNILERFSAQQFPDLHSELNLSSLELGDSALYFCASSDQGASGNTIYFGEGSWLTVV.

The CDR3 DNA reads TGTGCCAGCAGTTATCCGGGGAGGGACTCTGGAAACACCATATATTTT. Protein: CASSYPGRDSGNTIYF. The V gene is TRBV6-6, the J gene TRBJ1-3, with D hard to call. The CDR3 spans 16 residues. Trimming shortened V by 3 bases and J by 0 bases, and 12 bases separated the two germline ends. Germline V CDR1 and CDR2: MNHNY, SVGAGI (reference sequence).

This clone appeared once. The chain has TRBV4-1 and TRBJ1-5; D not certain. V was shortened by 0 bases and J by 0 bases, with 9 bases between the two germline ends. Germline V lookup: CDR1 MGHRA, CDR2 YSYEKL. The CDR3 runs to 16 residues. CDR3 coding DNA: TGCGCCAGCAGCCAAGAGGCAGAATATAGCAATCAGCCCCAGCATTTT. Encoded protein: CASSQEAEYSNQPQHF.